The 26 T cell receptor beta chains below all came from one sample that was sequenced in a study of control samples from healthy donors and cancer patients. Sequenced by immunoSEQ multiplex PCR; TCRdb stores in-frame clones only, minus some. The sample has under 75,000 clones, 90% seen once; the top ten hold 0.95% to 1.5%. The sequenced material came from PBMCs. The source is a woman in her forties or fifties with colorectal cancer.

The V gene is TRBV5-4, the J gene TRBJ2-5; D unclear. The V gene's germline CDR1 is SGHNT and CDR2 YYREEE (reference sequence). The CDR3 totals 15 residues. V was shortened by 7 bases and J by 5 bases, with 21 bases between the two germline ends. CDR3 sequence: CASLYWGHGLETQYF. Written as DNA, the CDR3 is TGTGCCAGCTTGTATTGGGGTCATGGATTGGAGACCCAGTACTTC.

V gene TRBV6-5 combines with J gene TRBJ2-5; maybe TRBD2 (5 bases). Trimming stripped 7 bases from V and 5 bases from J, with 20 bases between. The V gene's germline CDR1 is MNHEY and CDR2 SVGAGI. The CDR3 extends over 15 amino acids. The CDR3 is CASTEGRAAGETQYF. CDR3 sequence (DNA): TGTGCCAGCACCGAAGGGCGGGCGGCGGGCGAGACCCAGTACTTC.

V is TRBV30 and J is TRBJ2-3; TRBD2 agrees at 7 bases. Germline CDR1 and CDR2: GTSNPN and SVGIG (reference sequence). The trim removed 2 bases at V and 1 base at J, leaving 6 bases unmatched. CDR3 size: 15 residues. The chain's CDR3 is CAWSPHSGRTDTQYF. Written as DNA, the CDR3 is TGTGCCTGGAGTCCTCATAGCGGGCGCACAGATACGCAGTATTTT.

The rearrangement joins TRBV2 to TRBJ1-2; 10 nucleotides agree with TRBD1. CDR1 and CDR2 (germline): SNHLY, FYNNEI. V shed 6 bases and J 3 bases; nucleotides not matched to a gene: 4. This CDR3 spans 14 amino acids. The CDR3 DNA follows: TGTGCCAGCAGCCCGACAGGGGGCGACTATGGCTACACCTTC. Translating it yields CASSPTGGDYGYTF.

This clone was counted between two and nine times. In DNA form, the CDR3 reads TGCGCCAGCAGCTCGAACAGCGGGGGGGCTTTTGAGCAGTTCTTC. Its translation is CASSSNSGGAFEQFF. The rearrangement joins TRBV5-1 to TRBJ2-1; 10 nucleotides agree with TRBD2. The CDR3 sequence is 15 residues long. The V gene end was trimmed by 3 bases and the J gene end by 9 bases; junction bases not matched to a gene: 9. Germline assignment: CDR1 SGHRS and CDR2 YFSETQ.

V usage is TRBV12-5 and J usage is TRBJ1-3; TRBD1 agrees at 7 bases. From germline, CDR1 is LGHNT and CDR2 FRNRAP. This CDR3 is built from 15 residues. V lost 3 bases, J lost 3 bases, and 5 bases stayed unmatched. CDR3 residues: CASGLEGGDGNTIYF. In nucleotides, the CDR3 is TGTGCTAGTGGTTTAGAAGGGGGCGATGGAAACACCATATATTTT.

This chain uses TRBV19 with TRBJ2-7; the D gene could be TRBD1 or TRBD2 (5 bases each). The CDR3 totals 16 residues. With 4 bases removed from V and 0 bases from J, the gap between germline ends came to 16 bases. The germline V gene encodes CDR1 LNHDA and CDR2 SQIVND (reference sequence). CDR3 in DNA: TGTGCCAGTAGTAGGGAGAAAACCGGGACCTCCTACGAGCAGTACTTC. It specifies CASSREKTGTSYEQYF.

The chain is built from TRBV15 and TRBJ1-2; 10 bases align to TRBD1. This CDR3 contains 18 residues. From germline, CDR1 is LNHNV and CDR2 YYDKDF (reference sequence). V lost 0 bases, J lost 4 bases, and 11 bases stayed unmatched. CDR3 nucleotides: TGTGCCACCAGCAGAGATTTGAGACAGGGGGCTTCTGGCTATGGCTACACCTTC. As protein: CATSRDLRQGASGYGYTF.

The chain couples TRBV29-1 to TRBJ2-1; D may correspond to TRBD1 or TRBD2 (5 bases each). CDR1 and CDR2 (germline): SQVTM, ANQGSEA. This CDR3 spans 12 amino acids. Trimming took 2 bases from V and 10 from J, leaving 12 bases between them. The CDR3 sequence: CSVERAGAEQFF. The CDR3, as DNA: TGCAGCGTTGAAAGGGCCGGGGCCGAGCAGTTCTTC.

The V call is TRBV9, the J call TRBJ2-5; either TRBD1 or TRBD2 may fit D (7 bases each). The CDR3 loop spans 17 amino acids. The germline V and J ends were trimmed by 4 bases and 5 bases, with 24 bases remaining between them. In germline, CDR1 is SGDLS, CDR2 YYNGEE. Written as DNA, the CDR3 is TGTGCCAGCAGCTCCCCTGGCCACCGACAGGGAGGGGAGACCCAGTACTTC. Its protein is CASSSPGHRQGGETQYF.

The chain combines TRBV30 with TRBJ2-7, with 9 bases lining up with TRBD1. V lost 3 bases to trimming and J lost 5 bases; unmatched junction nucleotides: 8. Germline loops: CDR1 GTSNPN, CDR2 SVGIG (reference sequence). This CDR3 is 14 amino acids long. DNA of the CDR3: TGTGCCTGGAGCCCCGGACAGGGGTACAACGAGCAGTACTTC. This encodes CAWSPGQGYNEQYF.

The chain joins TRBV28 to TRBJ1-1; no clear D. Trimming took off 3 bases at V and 0 bases at J, with 8 bases between the two ends. From germline, CDR1 is MDHEN and CDR2 SYDVKM. The CDR3 runs to 14 residues. CDR3 nucleotide sequence: TGTGCCAGCAGTTTTGGAGGGTTGAACACTGAAGCTTTCTTT. It is translated as CASSFGGLNTEAFF.

There are a few counts of this clone. The chain has TRBV5-1 and TRBJ1-6; weak D call: TRBD1 (6 bases). Trimming stripped 1 base from V and 10 bases from J, with 12 bases between. Germline CDR1 SGHRS, CDR2 YFSETQ. This CDR3 is 14 amino acids long. CDR3 loop: CASSLPTGGSPLHF. The DNA of the CDR3 is TGCGCCAGCAGCTTGCCGACCGGGGGCTCACCCCTCCACTTT.

The V gene is TRBV28, the J gene TRBJ2-2; D is unclear. Trimming removed 2 bases from V and 7 bases from J, with 11 bases in between. CDR1 is MDHEN and CDR2 is SYDVKM in the germline V gene. The CDR3 runs 14 residues. The CDR3 bases are TGTGCCAGCAGTTTAACACTAAACGGCGGGGAGCTGTTTTTT. Translating gives CASSLTLNGGELFF.

The J gene is TRBJ2-3, the V gene TRBV5-4, with 7 bases aligning to TRBD1. The CDR3 contains 16 residues. CDR1 SGHNT and CDR2 YYREEE come from the germline V gene (reference sequence). V was clipped by 3 bases and J by 6 bases; unmatched bases: 13. The CDR3 sequence: CASSYETGVPTDTQYF. The CDR3 DNA sequence: TGTGCCAGCAGCTACGAAACAGGGGTCCCCACGGATACGCAGTATTTT.

The chain joins TRBV21-1 to TRBJ1-3. TRBV21-1 is termed a pseudogene. This CDR3 region has 17 residues. CDR3 DNA: TGTGCCAGCAGCAAAAGATACTTCGTAAGGCGTGGAAGCACCATATATTTT. This encodes CASSKRYFVRRGSTIYF.

The chain joins TRBV7-9 to TRBJ2-1, with 8 bases identical to TRBD2. V shed 6 bases, J shed 8 bases, and the junction held 15 bases outside the gene matches. Germline CDR1 and CDR2: SEHNR and FQNEAQ (reference sequence). The CDR3 has 16 amino acids. The CDR3 spells CASRPIGAGVKDEQFF. CDR3 coding DNA: TGTGCCAGCAGGCCAATAGGAGCGGGGGTTAAGGATGAGCAGTTCTTC.

The chain joins TRBV28 to TRBJ1-6; 9 bases map to TRBD1. Germline V CDR1 and CDR2: MDHEN, SYDVKM. The CDR3 contains 15 residues. Losses at the gene ends were 7 bases for V and 9 bases for J; bases not matched to a gene: 10. The CDR3 coding sequence is TGTGCCAGCAAGGGTCTGGGACAGGGCGTTTCACCCCTCCACTTT. It yields the protein CASKGLGQGVSPLHF.

This chain links TRBV5-1 with TRBJ2-3; D is unresolved. Germline lookup yields CDR1 SGHRS and CDR2 YFSETQ. Trimming shortened V by 3 bases and J by 4 bases, and 15 bases separated the two germline ends. The CDR3 contains 15 residues. CDR3 residues: CASSSSLGNPDTQYF. As DNA, the CDR3 is TGCGCCAGCAGCTCGAGCTTGGGCAATCCAGATACGCAGTATTTT.

This clone was seen just once. The V gene is TRBV18, the J gene TRBJ1-1, with D hard to call. The V gene's germline CDR1 is KGHSH and CDR2 LQKENI. V was clipped by 2 bases and J by 2 bases, with 9 bases between them. This CDR3 contains 14 residues. The CDR3 is CASSPMDLNTEAFF. CDR3 coding DNA: TGTGCCAGCTCACCAATGGACCTTAACACTGAAGCTTTCTTT.

This chain connects TRBV18 to TRBJ1-3, with 11 nucleotides matching TRBD1. V lost 3 bases, J lost 2 bases, and 0 bases stayed unmatched. The CDR3 runs to 15 residues. CDR1 KGHSH and CDR2 LQKENI come from the germline V gene. CDR3 loop: CASSPDRGPGNTIYF. The CDR3 DNA follows: TGTGCCAGCTCACCGGACAGGGGGCCTGGAAACACCATATATTTT.

This chain joins TRBV7-2 and TRBJ1-1; D is ambiguous. CDR3 length: 13 residues. Germline CDR1 reads SGHTA; CDR2 reads FQGNSA. V was shortened by 5 bases and J by 6 bases, with 13 bases between the two germline ends. The CDR3, as DNA: TGTGCCAGCAGCCTATTTTCCGGGGCTGAAGCTTTCTTT. Encoded protein: CASSLFSGAEAFF.

This clone was found once. This sequence joins TRBV2 and TRBJ1-1; D gene ambiguous. The germline V and J ends were trimmed by 6 bases and 6 bases, with 11 bases remaining between them. The CDR3 covers 12 residues. From germline, CDR1 is SNHLY and CDR2 FYNNEI. CDR3 in amino acids: CASRTQEAEAFF. CDR3 DNA: TGTGCCAGCAGGACTCAAGAGGCTGAAGCTTTCTTT.

This clone was found once. The rearrangement uses TRBV2 and TRBJ1-3, with D possibly TRBD1 on 5 matching bases. Germline values: CDR1 SNHLY, CDR2 FYNNEI. The CDR3 spans 16 residues. V was clipped by 8 bases and J by 4 bases, with 21 bases between them. CDR3 region: CASSEGVALGGNTIYF. DNA of the CDR3: TGTGCCAGCTCAGAAGGGGTGGCCCTTGGAGGAAACACCATATATTTT.

This clone was detected once. The chain carries TRBV5-4 and TRBJ2-5; a possible D gene is TRBD2 (6 bases). The CDR3 covers 14 residues. Germline V gene lookup returns CDR1 SGHNT and CDR2 YYREEE (reference sequence). V was pared by 4 bases and J by 5 bases, with 15 bases between. CDR3 nucleotide sequence: TGTGCCAGCAGCACTAGCATCGATGGGGAGACCCAGTACTTC. Its protein product is CASSTSIDGETQYF.

This chain uses TRBV24-1 with TRBJ2-5; maybe TRBD1 (5 bases). V lost 0 bases to trimming and J lost 4 bases, with 11 bases between them. From germline, CDR1 is KGHDR and CDR2 SFDVKD. This CDR3 contains 15 residues. The CDR3 here is CATSDLYDSIETQYF. Here the CDR3 DNA reads TGTGCCACCAGTGATTTGTATGACAGCATAGAGACCCAGTACTTC.